This TCR beta chain was captured by sequencing in a study of vaccination and CD4 T cells after COVID-19. Overall study context: The cells in question were stimulated using overlapping spike peptides derived from SARS-CoV-2, HCoV-NL63, HCoV-OC43 and HCoV-229E.

In the case of this clonotype: The antigen remains unidentified.

The CDR3 sequence is 15 residues long. V was pared by 1 base and J by 4 bases, with 7 bases of the junction left unmatched. Per germline, CDR1 SGHDT and CDR2 YYEEEE. Treatment in this sample: roughly ten-day PBMC culture with coronavirus spike peptide pools or control peptides (ViraFEST assay). Cultured CD4+ T cell DNA was sequenced using the Oncomine TCR Beta short-read assay. TCRdb called the PCR reads again in MiXCR, with one record for every CDR3 protein. Of 25,000 to 30,000 distinct CDR3 sequences listed, 40% to 55% are singletons. This receptor was identified in a human donor who received a COVID-19 vaccine. This chain joins TRBV5-6 and TRBJ2-7, with 8 bases matching TRBD2. The material sequenced was CD4+ T cells from blood, cultured in vitro, taken before SARS-CoV-2 vaccination. The CDR3 DNA is TGTGCCAGCAGCTTGCGGGAGGGCTTCCGTTACGAGCAGTACTTC. This gives the protein CASSLREGFRYEQYF.